Listed here are 28 T cell receptor beta chains from one sample, sequenced in a study of blood T cell repertoires in COVID-19. This table comes from immunoSEQ multiplex PCR, and its TCRdb copy is limited to in-frame clones, with some not included. The top ten clones hold around 3.4% of a sample with approximately 160,000 clones, roughly 72% of them seen once. Specimen: peripheral blood. The origin of the receptors is an elderly woman with acute or convalescent COVID-19.

The V call is TRBV20-1, the J call TRBJ1-2; TRBD1 matches 7 bases. The J segment lost 5 bases and the V segment lost 3 bases, leaving 6 bases of the junction unmatched. The CDR3 has 13 amino acids. From germline, CDR1 is DFQATT and CDR2 SNEGSKA (reference sequence). The DNA for the CDR3 is TGCAGTGCTAGTCGGGAGGGGGCTTATGGCTACACCTTC. Protein product: CSASREGAYGYTF.

The chain joins TRBV10-3 to TRBJ2-2; perhaps TRBD1 as D (6 bases). V dropped 7 bases and J dropped 1 base, with 7 bases sitting between them. Germline V gene data show CDR1 as ENHRY and CDR2 as SYGVKD. The CDR3 extends over 13 amino acids. The CDR3 is CAIKGGNTGELFF. As DNA, the CDR3 is TGTGCCATCAAAGGGGGGAACACCGGGGAGCTGTTTTTT.

This chain joins TRBV23-1 and TRBJ1-5, with a weak D call TRBD1 (5 bases). TRBV23-1 belongs to the ORF category, with a function that is uncertain. V lost 3 bases and J 14 bases, leaving 17 bases between the germline ends. This CDR3 is 13 amino acids long. The CDR3 coding sequence is TGCGCCAGCAGTCATCCCCCGCTCGGGGGGGAGCATTTT. Translated, it gives CASSHPPLGGEHF.

This clone was found once. The chain employs TRBV5-1 and TRBJ1-1; D may be TRBD1 (6 bases). The V and J ends lost 1 base and 5 bases respectively, with 6 bases between them. The CDR3 totals 12 residues. Germline loops: CDR1 SGHRS, CDR2 YFSETQ. CDR3 region: CASSLTGTEAFF. Here the CDR3 DNA reads TGCGCCAGCAGCTTGACAGGGACTGAAGCTTTCTTT.

V usage is TRBV7-8 and J usage is TRBJ2-3; 8 nucleotides align to TRBD1. Germline lookup yields CDR1 SGHVS and CDR2 FQNEAQ. The trim removed 3 bases at V and 2 bases at J, leaving 4 bases unmatched. This CDR3 has 15 amino acids. The CDR3 coding sequence is TGTGCCAGCAGCTTCCGGGACAGGACCACAGATACGCAGTATTTT. It specifies CASSFRDRTTDTQYF.

The chain uses TRBV6-6 and TRBJ1-6, with D maybe TRBD1 (5 bases). The CDR3 contains 16 residues. Trimming stripped 6 bases from V and 6 bases from J, with 18 bases between. Germline assignment: CDR1 MNHNY and CDR2 SVGAGI (reference sequence). CDR3 amino acids: CASRNREDGGNSPLHF. CDR3 nucleotide sequence: TGTGCCAGCAGGAACCGGGAGGATGGGGGTAATTCACCCCTCCACTTT.

This clone occurred a few times. The gene calls are TRBV3-1 (or the pseudogene TRBV3-2) and TRBJ1-1; 7 bases are shared with TRBD1. This CDR3 comprises 14 residues. Germline V gives CDR1 LGHDT, CDR2 YNNKEL (reference sequence). V trimming: 4 bases; J trimming: 5 bases; junction bases outside the gene matches: 7. The CDR3: CASSLRAGGTEAFF. The CDR3 region has the DNA TGTGCCAGCAGCCTACGGGCAGGGGGAACTGAAGCTTTCTTT.

DNA of the CDR3: TGTGCCTGGTTGGGGACAGCTAACTATGGCTACACCTTC. Protein product: CAWLGTANYGYTF. The rearrangement links TRBV30 to TRBJ1-2; the match to TRBD1 covers 7 bases. Germline V gene lookup returns CDR1 GTSNPN and CDR2 SVGIG (reference sequence). The CDR3 covers 13 residues. After removal of 5 bases from V and 0 bases from J, the junction contained 3 bases not matched to a gene.

The chain has TRBV10-3 and TRBJ1-2; unclear D gene. This CDR3 spans 15 amino acids. Between the trimmed V and J ends, which lost 2 bases and 5 bases, there was a span of 15 bases. Germline V gene lookup returns CDR1 ENHRY and CDR2 SYGVKD. DNA of the CDR3: TGTGCCATCAGTGAGATAGGAGGAGGGATTTATGGCTACACCTTC. Its translation is CAISEIGGGIYGYTF.

The V and J genes are TRBV9 and TRBJ1-2; D gene ambiguous. This CDR3 region has 11 residues. CDR1 and CDR2 from the germline V gene are SGDLS and YYNGEE. Trimming cost V 3 bases and J 6 bases, with 6 bases left between them. The CDR3 DNA reads TGTGCCAGCAGCGACTTTGATGGCTACACCTTC. As protein: CASSDFDGYTF.

The chain has TRBV7-3 and TRBJ2-5, with D perhaps TRBD1 (6 bases). Trimming left V 5 bases short and J 5 bases short, with 12 bases between. Germline-derived CDR1 and CDR2 are SGHTA and FQGTGA. This CDR3 is built from 13 residues. The CDR3 is CASSRDIGETQYF. Written as DNA, the CDR3 is TGTGCCAGCAGCCGGGACATCGGTGAGACCCAGTACTTC.

The rearrangement uses TRBV2 and TRBJ1-4, with 8 positions matching TRBD1. The CDR3 runs 13 residues. Germline V gene sequence: CDR1 SNHLY, CDR2 FYNNEI. With 8 bases clipped from V and 7 bases from J, the junction kept 6 bases outside the gene matches. The CDR3 coding sequence is TGTGCCAGCGGACAGGGAGAGTTTGAAAAACTGTTTTTT. Protein: CASGQGEFEKLFF. The whole variable domain, filled in from reference TRBV2 and TRBJ1-4, reads EPEVTQTPSHQVTQMGQEVILRCVPISNHLYFYWYRQILGQKVEFLVSFYNNEISEKSEIFDDQFSVERPDGSNFTLKIRSTKLEDSAMYFCASGQGEFEKLFFGSGTQLSVL.

Written as DNA, the CDR3 is TGTGCCAGCAGCGATAGACAGGGGATAACTAACTATGGCTACACCTTC. Translation: CASSDRQGITNYGYTF. This rearrangement joins TRBV7-2 to TRBJ1-2, with 8 bases aligning to TRBD1. The CDR3 runs 16 residues. CDR1 is SGHTA and CDR2 is FQGNSA in the germline V gene. J was trimmed by 0 bases and V by 5 bases; bases with no gene match: 8. Variable domain in full (rest from reference TRBV7-2 and TRBJ1-2): GAGVSQSPSNKVTEKGKDVELRCDPISGHTALYWYRQSLGQGLEFLIYFQGNSAPDKSGLPSDRFSAERTGGSVSTLTIQRTQQEDSAVYLCASSDRQGITNYGYTFGSGTRLTVV.

V usage is TRBV19 and J usage is TRBJ2-5; D possibly corresponds to TRBD2 (5 bases). CDR1 is LNHDA, CDR2 SQIVND, per germline (reference sequence). The CDR3 spans 17 residues. V lost 1 base to trimming and J lost 0 bases, with 15 bases between them. The CDR3 DNA reads TGTGCCAGTAGTATAGCCCCGGGTAGCGACCACCAAGAGACCCAGTACTTC. Translating gives CASSIAPGSDHQETQYF.

This chain uses TRBV7-9 with TRBJ1-3; no reliable D call. Trimming took 5 bases from V and 0 from J, leaving 14 bases between them. The germline CDR1 and CDR2 sequences are SEHNR and FQNEAQ (reference sequence). The CDR3 is 16 residues long. The CDR3 region is CASSLSPGSSGNTIYF. CDR3 bases: TGTGCCAGCAGCCTAAGCCCCGGGAGCTCTGGAAACACCATATATTTT.

The rearrangement links TRBV3-1 (or the pseudogene TRBV3-2) to TRBJ1-4, with D maybe TRBD1 (5 bases). CDR1 LGHDT and CDR2 YNNKEL come from the germline V gene (reference sequence). The V gene lost 4 bases and the J gene lost 4 bases, with 16 bases spanning the gap. This CDR3 comprises 16 residues. The CDR3 spells CASSPGIQGLNEKLFF. The CDR3 region has the DNA TGTGCCAGCAGCCCAGGGATCCAAGGCCTTAATGAAAAACTGTTTTTT.

The gene calls are TRBV28 and TRBJ1-2; D is ambiguous. The CDR3 is 11 residues long. The V end was cut by 8 bases, the J end by 1 base, with 5 bases between. The V gene's germline CDR1 is MDHEN and CDR2 SYDVKM. CDR3: CASGLNYGYTF. For the CDR3, the DNA is TGTGCCAGCGGACTTAACTATGGCTACACCTTC.

The CDR3, as DNA: TGTGCCAGCAGCCAAGACCGAGAGCTTAATGAAAAACTGTTTTTT. Its protein is CASSQDRELNEKLFF. This chain uses TRBV4-2 with TRBJ1-4; D not resolved. CDR1 is LGHNA and CDR2 is YNFKEQ in the germline V gene. The V and J ends lost 0 bases and 4 bases respectively, with 9 bases between them. This CDR3 is 15 amino acids long.

The chain joins TRBV7-2 to TRBJ2-1; 14 bases align to TRBD2. Germline values: CDR1 SGHTA, CDR2 FQGNSA. V lost 0 bases and J lost 8; bases outside the gene matches: 3. The CDR3 consists of 16 residues. CDR3 DNA: TGTGCCAGCAGCTTAGCGGGGACTAGCGGGAGTGATGAGCAGTTCTTC. As protein: CASSLAGTSGSDEQFF.

The chain is built from TRBV2 and TRBJ2-7; 7 nucleotides agree with TRBD1. The CDR3 is 15 residues long. Germline assignment: CDR1 SNHLY and CDR2 FYNNEI. With V trimmed by 3 bases and J by 2 bases, 7 bases remained unmatched. In DNA form, the CDR3 reads TGTGCCAGCAGTGAGATGGGACAGATAACCTACGAGCAGTACTTC. Translating gives CASSEMGQITYEQYF.

The chain has TRBV6-1 and TRBJ1-2; D might be TRBD1 (6 bases). The germline V and J ends were trimmed by 2 bases and 8 bases, with 12 bases remaining between them. This CDR3 spans 13 amino acids. Looked up from germline, CDR1 is MNHNS and CDR2 is SASEGT. The chain's CDR3 is CASSEQGTGGYTF. CDR3 DNA: TGTGCCAGCAGTGAACAGGGGACGGGCGGCTACACCTTC.

V gene TRBV30 combines with J gene TRBJ2-4; a weak D match, TRBD2 (5 bases). V was pared by 7 bases and J by 7 bases, with 11 bases between. Germline CDR1 reads GTSNPN; CDR2 reads SVGIG (reference sequence). The CDR3 runs 11 residues. DNA of the CDR3: TGTGCCTCTTCCCGAGGGAACATTCAGTACTTC. The encoded protein is CASSRGNIQYF.

This clone showed up just once. The chain joins TRBV27 to TRBJ1-1; the D is unclear. The germline gives CDR1 MNHEY, CDR2 SMNVEV (reference sequence). The CDR3 is 13 residues long. V gave up 3 bases and J gave up 2 bases, with 7 bases separating them. The CDR3 loop reads CASSFISNTEAFF. The CDR3 DNA is TGTGCCAGCAGTTTTATCAGTAACACTGAAGCTTTCTTT.

This sequence joins TRBV5-4 and TRBJ2-7; 9 bases align to TRBD1. V was pared by 4 bases and J by 2 bases, with 10 bases of the junction left unmatched. CDR3 length: 16 residues. The germline CDR1 and CDR2 sequences are SGHNT and YYREEE (reference sequence). CDR3 nucleotides: TGTGCCAGCAGCCCGAAATCCGGGACAGGGCCCTACGAGCAGTACTTC. It is translated as CASSPKSGTGPYEQYF.

This chain joins TRBV6-5 and TRBJ1-6; D remains unclear. V lost 6 bases to trimming and J lost 0 bases, with 9 bases between them. The CDR3 is made up of 15 amino acids. Germline loops: CDR1 MNHEY, CDR2 SVGAGI. In nucleotides, the CDR3 is TGTGCCAGCAGAAAGAGGAGCTCCTATAATTCACCCCTCCACTTT. Protein product: CASRKRSSYNSPLHF.

The chain couples TRBV12-3 or TRBV12-4 to TRBJ2-7; perhaps TRBD1 as D (6 bases). Trimming removed 6 bases at V and 3 bases at J, with 9 bases between. This CDR3 comprises 12 residues. This chain's CDR3 is CASRAQGYEQYF. In DNA, the CDR3 is TGTGCCAGCAGGGCACAGGGCTACGAGCAGTACTTC.

The chain couples TRBV6-2 or TRBV6-3 to TRBJ2-2, with 7 bases that match TRBD2. Per the germline V gene, CDR1 is MNHEY and CDR2 is SVGEGT. With 0 bases clipped from V and 5 bases from J, the junction kept 9 bases outside the gene matches. The CDR3 extends over 17 amino acids. DNA for the CDR3: TGTGCCAGCAGTTACTCGGGGGGGAGTCGACAGACCGGGGAGCTGTTTTTT. Translating gives CASSYSGGSRQTGELFF.

This clone showed up just a few times. The chain links TRBV7-8 to TRBJ1-3, with TRBD1 matching over 9 bases. The CDR3 loop spans 22 amino acids. CDR1 and CDR2 (germline): SGHVS, FQNEAQ. Trimming removed 5 bases from V and 0 bases from J; junction bases left unmatched: 23. The CDR3 sequence: CASSQEIGTGLVTRSSGNTIYF. The CDR3 nucleotides are TGTGCCAGCAGCCAAGAAATCGGGACAGGGCTGGTAACGAGGAGCTCTGGAAACACCATATATTTT.